Below are 12 T cell receptor beta chains sequenced from a single sample in a study of cytomegalovirus exposure and HLA in healthy donors. With 60 Vbeta and 13 Jbeta primers, the PCR was carried out. Libraries were prepared by immunoSEQ multiplex PCR; TCRdb keeps only in-frame clonotypes and omits some of them. The repertoire includes around 100,000 clones, less than 80% of them detected once, and roughly 4.2% sits in the top ten. The sample comprised PBMCs. The receptors derive from a middle-aged woman in good health and CMV-seropositive.

The chain employs TRBV4-1 and TRBJ2-3; 10 bases match TRBD2. The V gene end was trimmed by 4 bases and the J gene end by 2 bases; junction bases not matched to a gene: 3. This CDR3 region has 15 residues. The germline V gene has CDR1 MGHRA and CDR2 YSYEKL. The CDR3 spells CASSRTSGVTDTQYF. CDR3 bases: TGCGCCAGCAGCCGGACTAGCGGCGTCACAGATACGCAGTATTTT.

This clone has just a few counts. J is TRBJ2-7 and V is TRBV5-6; D is unclear. V dropped 3 bases and J dropped 3 bases, with 16 bases sitting between them. Germline-derived CDR1 and CDR2 are SGHDT and YYEEEE. The CDR3 consists of 15 residues. This chain's CDR3 is CASSSTRLVSYEQYF. Written as DNA, the CDR3 is TGTGCCAGCAGCTCTACCCGGCTAGTCAGCTACGAGCAGTACTTC.

The rearrangement uses TRBV15 and TRBJ1-4, with D uncertain. This CDR3 is built from 15 residues. V was cut by 5 bases and J by 0 bases, with 10 bases left in between. CDR1 is LNHNV and CDR2 is YYDKDF in the germline V gene (reference sequence). The CDR3 reads CATSGGRATNEKLFF. Here the CDR3 DNA reads TGTGCCACCAGCGGTGGGAGGGCAACTAATGAAAAACTGTTTTTT.

This clone was picked up a small number of times. The chain carries TRBV5-1 and TRBJ1-1; TRBD1 is a possible D gene (5 bases). The CDR3 length is 14 residues. The V end lost 0 bases, the J end lost 1 base, and 7 bases lay between the germline ends. Germline assignment: CDR1 SGHRS and CDR2 YFSETQ. The CDR3 reads CASSLGTKNTEAFF. CDR3 bases: TGCGCCAGCAGCTTGGGGACAAAGAACACTGAAGCTTTCTTT.

This chain links TRBV7-9 with TRBJ2-7; D remains ambiguous. The germline V gene has CDR1 SEHNR and CDR2 FQNEAQ (reference sequence). Trimming took 4 bases from V and 0 from J, leaving 13 bases between them. The CDR3 totals 15 residues. CDR3: CASSSAARGSYEQYF. The CDR3 DNA follows: TGTGCCAGCAGCTCAGCCGCGAGAGGCTCCTACGAGCAGTACTTC.

This chain connects TRBV20-1 to TRBJ1-2; D uncertain. The CDR3 runs to 11 residues. Germline V gives CDR1 DFQATT, CDR2 SNEGSKA (reference sequence). Trimming took 6 bases from V and 6 from J, leaving 11 bases between them. CDR3 coding DNA: TGCAGTGCGAAGGCGGGGAATGGCTACACCTTC. Its translation: CSAKAGNGYTF.

This chain links TRBV7-2 with TRBJ2-7; unclear D gene. The CDR3 totals 13 residues. Trimming removed 4 bases at V and 3 bases at J, with 10 bases between. From germline, CDR1 is SGHTA and CDR2 FQGNSA. CDR3 DNA: TGTGCCAGCAGCTCTCGATTCAGCTACGAGCAGTACTTC. Translation gives CASSSRFSYEQYF.

DNA for the CDR3: TGTGCCAGCAGTGATTCCGATGGAGGCGTTCTTGAGCAGTTCTTC. Protein product: CASSDSDGGVLEQFF. This chain uses TRBV2 with TRBJ2-1, with D possibly TRBD2 on 5 matching bases. The CDR3 contains 15 residues. CDR1 and CDR2 from the germline V gene are SNHLY and FYNNEI. V lost 3 bases, J lost 9 bases, and 18 bases lay in between.

The chain links TRBV7-2 to TRBJ2-7; 11 bases align to TRBD2. The V gene end was trimmed by 2 bases and the J gene end by 2 bases; junction bases not matched to a gene: 5. The CDR3 extends over 16 amino acids. Per germline, CDR1 SGHTA and CDR2 FQGNSA. CDR3 amino acids: CASSLSLAGGTYEQYF. The CDR3 DNA sequence: TGTGCCAGCAGCTTAAGTCTAGCGGGGGGTACCTACGAGCAGTACTTC. Variable domain in full (rest from reference TRBV7-2 and TRBJ2-7): GAGVSQSPSNKVTEKGKDVELRCDPISGHTALYWYRQSLGQGLEFLIYFQGNSAPDKSGLPSDRFSAERTGGSVSTLTIQRTQQEDSAVYLCASSLSLAGGTYEQYFGPGTRLTVT.

The chain combines TRBV4-1 with TRBJ1-1, with 9 nucleotides matching TRBD1. J was trimmed by 0 bases and V by 2 bases; bases with no gene match: 4. This CDR3 contains 16 residues. CDR1 MGHRA and CDR2 YSYEKL come from the germline V gene. In DNA form, the CDR3 reads TGCGCCAGCAGCCAAAGACAGGGGGAGATGAACACTGAAGCTTTCTTT. Its translation is CASSQRQGEMNTEAFF.

V gene TRBV5-1 combines with J gene TRBJ1-1; 7 bases are shared with TRBD1. The ends lost 1 base at V and 1 base at J; junction bases unmatched: 1. The germline gives CDR1 SGHRS, CDR2 YFSETQ. The length of the CDR3 is 14 residues. CDR3 nucleotide sequence: TGCGCCAGCAGCTTGCACAGGGGGAACACTGAAGCTTTCTTT. Translated, it gives CASSLHRGNTEAFF.

This clone was counted a few times. One junction end disagrees with the germline gene, perhaps due to a read error. V gene TRBV7-9 combines with J gene TRBJ1-2; the D is unclear. The CDR3 has 9 residues. Per the germline V gene, CDR1 is SEHNR and CDR2 is FQNEAQ (reference sequence). The CDR3 sequence is CASSSPGEF. Here the CDR3 DNA reads TGTGCCAGCAGCTCCCCCGGGGAATTC.